The clone carrying this T cell receptor (beta chain) has only a few counts. The antigen remains unidentified. This specimen comes from a study of T cell repertoires in cytomegalovirus infection. Study-wide background: Carrying CMV and the relevant HLA type showed in public TCR beta signatures. Study-level points and caveats: Ex vivo responses were dominated by HLA-C-restricted CMV-specific TCR beta clonotypes.

TCRdb re-called the reads with MiXCR, one entry per CDR3 protein. In the table there are over 45,000 distinct CDR3 sequences, about 21% of which are singletons. This CDR3 contains 12 residues. Trimming removed 8 bases at V and 4 bases at J, with 11 bases between. The germline CDR1 and CDR2 sequences are LGHNA and YSLEER. The chain employs TRBV4-3 and TRBJ1-1; D is unresolved. The source material was CD8+ T cells from cultured PBMCs, sampled from culture after CMV antigen stimulation. The sequence was collected from a human donor in good health (CMV status not recorded). Some clones in this sample may be carry-over from other donors' samples. CDR3 sequence reads: CASAPGGTEAFF. The DNA for the CDR3 is TGCGCCAGCGCCCCCGGAGGCACTGAAGCTTTCTTT.